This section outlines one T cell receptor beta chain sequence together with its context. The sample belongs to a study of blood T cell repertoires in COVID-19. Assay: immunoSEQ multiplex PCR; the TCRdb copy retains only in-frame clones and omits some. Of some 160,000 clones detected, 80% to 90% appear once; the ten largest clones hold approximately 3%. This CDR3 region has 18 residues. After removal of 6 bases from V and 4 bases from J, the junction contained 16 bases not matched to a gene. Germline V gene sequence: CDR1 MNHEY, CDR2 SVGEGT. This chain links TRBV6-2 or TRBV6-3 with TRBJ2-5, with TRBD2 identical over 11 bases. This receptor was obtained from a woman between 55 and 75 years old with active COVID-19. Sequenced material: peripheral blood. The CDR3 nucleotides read TGTGCCAGCAGCTCCCCCGGTGATAGCGGGAGGGTGTTAGAGACCCAGTACTTC. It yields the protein CASSSPGDSGRVLETQYF.